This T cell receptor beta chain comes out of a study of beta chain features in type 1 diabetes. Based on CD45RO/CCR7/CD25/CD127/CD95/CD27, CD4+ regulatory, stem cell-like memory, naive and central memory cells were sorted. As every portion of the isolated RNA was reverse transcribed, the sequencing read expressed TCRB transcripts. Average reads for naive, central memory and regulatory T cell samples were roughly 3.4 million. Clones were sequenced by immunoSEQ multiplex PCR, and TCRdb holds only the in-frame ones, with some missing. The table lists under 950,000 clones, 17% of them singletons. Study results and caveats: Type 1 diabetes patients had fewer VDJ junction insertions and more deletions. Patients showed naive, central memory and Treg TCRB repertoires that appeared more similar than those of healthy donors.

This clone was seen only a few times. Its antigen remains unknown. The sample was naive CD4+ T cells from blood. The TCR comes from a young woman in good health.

CDR3 bases: TGTGCCAGCAGCTTATATGCGGCTAGCACAGATACGCAGTATTTT. This sequence encodes CASSLYAASTDTQYF. V gene TRBV7-9 combines with J gene TRBJ2-3; unclear D gene. The V end was cut by 2 bases, the J end by 0 bases, with 9 bases between. CDR1 SEHNR and CDR2 FQNEAQ come from the germline V gene (reference sequence). The CDR3 is made up of 15 amino acids.